The 18 T cell receptor beta chains below come from one sample, sequenced in a study of PD-L1 blockade in urothelial cancer. This sample's time point: peripheral blood 6 weeks after treatment start. This table comes from immunoSEQ multiplex PCR, and its TCRdb copy is limited to in-frame clones, with some not included. The data contain about 120,000 clones, 86% of them seen just once; the ten biggest clones take up 2.4%. The sample was PBMCs, taken around atezolizumab (anti-PD-L1) treatment. These receptors originate from a man aged 45-60 years with urothelial cancer.

The chain has TRBV5-1 and TRBJ2-3; 8 positions match TRBD1. The length of the CDR3 is 16 residues. Germline CDR1 SGHRS, CDR2 YFSETQ. Unmatched junction bases numbered 13, after V lost 4 bases and J lost 6 bases. CDR3 sequence: CASSLQGRGQSDTQYF. In nucleotides, the CDR3 is TGCGCCAGCAGCCTCCAGGGCAGGGGGCAGTCGGATACGCAGTATTTT.

V and J are TRBV6-5 and TRBJ2-1; 10 nucleotides agree with TRBD2. CDR1 and CDR2 (germline): MNHEY, SVGAGI. The CDR3 loop spans 14 amino acids. V was clipped by 6 bases and J by 6 bases; unmatched bases: 5. The CDR3 DNA reads TGTGCCAGCAGGCGGCCTAGCGGGAGCAATGAGCAGTTCTTC. It is translated as CASRRPSGSNEQFF.

V is TRBV7-3 and J is TRBJ2-1; maybe TRBD1 (5 bases). The CDR3 consists of 14 residues. Germline V gene sequence: CDR1 SGHTA, CDR2 FQGTGA. V was pared by 2 bases and J by 4 bases, with 9 bases between. The CDR3 nucleotides are TGTGCCAGCAGCTTACAGGCAGGGTACAATGAGCAGTTCTTC. Translating it yields CASSLQAGYNEQFF.

The chain employs TRBV7-9 and TRBJ1-2; TRBD1 agrees at 10 bases. The ends lost 3 bases at V and 5 bases at J; junction bases unmatched: 9. Germline CDR1 reads SEHNR; CDR2 reads FQNEAQ (reference sequence). The CDR3 is made up of 16 amino acids. DNA for the CDR3: TGTGCCAGCAGCTTCGGTGGGACAGGGGAGTTATATGGCTACACCTTC. Amino acids: CASSFGGTGELYGYTF.

This clone was observed a few times. The V and J genes are TRBV5-1 and TRBJ2-7, with 9 bases identical to TRBD1. Germline V lookup: CDR1 SGHRS, CDR2 YFSETQ. This CDR3 contains 16 residues. V shed 3 bases, J shed 1 base, and the junction held 8 bases outside the gene matches. The CDR3 sequence is CASSSLDRGFSYEQYF. CDR3 DNA: TGCGCCAGCAGCTCCCTCGACAGGGGGTTTTCCTACGAGCAGTACTTC.

This chain joins TRBV7-9 and TRBJ2-3; 9 bases agree with TRBD2. This CDR3 has 15 amino acids. Germline assignment: CDR1 SEHNR and CDR2 FQNEAQ (reference sequence). Trimming cost V 1 base and J 2 bases; bases outside gene matches: 1. CDR3 loop: CASSLGLAVTDTQYF. The CDR3 coding sequence is TGTGCCAGCAGCTTAGGACTAGCGGTCACAGATACGCAGTATTTT.

The rearrangement uses TRBV19 and TRBJ1-6; D might be TRBD1 (5 bases). This CDR3 spans 14 amino acids. V was pared by 7 bases and J by 7 bases, with 14 bases between. The germline gives CDR1 LNHDA, CDR2 SQIVND (reference sequence). CDR3 sequence reads: CASKELAGNSPLHF. In nucleotides, the CDR3 is TGTGCCAGTAAGGAACTCGCAGGGAATTCACCCCTCCACTTT.

V and J are TRBV7-8 and TRBJ1-2; TRBD1 agrees at 7 bases. The junction had 8 bases not matched to a gene; V was cut back by 0 bases and J by 4 bases. This CDR3 has 16 amino acids. Looked up from germline, CDR1 is SGHVS and CDR2 is FQNEAQ. This CDR3 is CASSLAQGGAGYGYTF. The CDR3 DNA reads as TGTGCCAGCAGCTTAGCGCAAGGGGGCGCGGGCTATGGCTACACCTTC.

The rearrangement uses TRBV2 and TRBJ2-1; 8 bases match TRBD2. Germline CDR1 SNHLY, CDR2 FYNNEI. The length of the CDR3 is 15 residues. V gave up 1 base and J gave up 6 bases; unmatched junction bases: 5. The CDR3 here is CASSEVGLVGNEQFF. CDR3 nucleotide sequence: TGTGCCAGCAGTGAAGTGGGACTAGTGGGCAATGAGCAGTTCTTC.

The CDR3 spells CASSPGDRDSYEQYF. The CDR3 bases are TGCGCCAGCAGCCCGGGGGACAGGGACTCCTACGAGCAGTACTTC. The chain has TRBV4-1 and TRBJ2-7; TRBD1 matches at 9 bases. The germline V gene has CDR1 MGHRA and CDR2 YSYEKL. V lost 4 bases, J lost 0 bases, and 4 bases stayed unmatched. This CDR3 has 15 residues.

This sequence joins TRBV5-8 and TRBJ1-4, with TRBD1 as a possible D gene (6 bases). CDR3 length equals 17 residues. CDR1 is SGHTS, CDR2 YDEGEE, per germline. V dropped 2 bases and J dropped 0 bases, with 14 bases sitting between them. CDR3 residues: CASSFTGNSATNEKLFF. The DNA of the CDR3 is TGTGCCAGCAGCTTCACAGGGAACTCCGCAACTAATGAAAAACTGTTTTTT. The full variable domain, its missing parts supplied by reference TRBV5-8 and TRBJ1-4, is EAGVTQSPTHLIKTRGQQATLRCSPISGHTSVYWYQQALGLGLQFLLWYDEGEERNRGNFPPRFSGRQFPNYSSELNVNALELEDSALYLCASSFTGNSATNEKLFFGSGTQLSVL.

CDR3 in amino acids: CAWGGVNEKLFF. The CDR3, as DNA: TGTGCCTGGGGCGGGGTTAATGAAAAACTGTTTTTT. The chain joins TRBV30 to TRBJ1-4; D is uncertain. V dropped 5 bases and J dropped 4 bases, with 8 bases sitting between them. Germline assignment: CDR1 GTSNPN and CDR2 SVGIG (reference sequence). This CDR3 is 12 amino acids long.

This clone came up once. The chain is built from TRBV7-8 and TRBJ2-4; tentative D call: TRBD1 (6 bases). This CDR3 spans 15 amino acids. V gave up 6 bases and J gave up 0 bases, with 12 bases separating them. Germline V gives CDR1 SGHVS, CDR2 FQNEAQ. This chain's CDR3 is CASSRTELAKNIQYF. The CDR3 coding sequence is TGTGCCAGCAGTCGGACAGAGCTAGCCAAAAACATTCAGTACTTC.

The chain uses TRBV5-5 and TRBJ2-1, with D perhaps TRBD1 (5 bases). Germline-derived CDR1 and CDR2 are SGHKS and YYEKEE (reference sequence). Trimming took off 4 bases at V and 9 bases at J, with 23 bases between the two ends. This CDR3 is 16 amino acids long. The CDR3: CASSHFGGAGGREQFF. The CDR3, as DNA: TGTGCCAGCAGCCATTTTGGTGGGGCCGGTGGGCGTGAGCAGTTCTTC.

The rearrangement joins TRBV5-1 to TRBJ1-1; no reliable D call. CDR1 is SGHRS and CDR2 is YFSETQ in the germline V gene. The CDR3 has 15 residues. Trimming removed 2 bases from V and 1 base from J, with 12 bases in between. The CDR3 region has the DNA TGCGCCAGCAGCTTTTCAGGCTTAACGAACACTGAAGCTTTCTTT. Its translation: CASSFSGLTNTEAFF.

This rearrangement joins TRBV20-1 to TRBJ2-1, with D uncertain. V was trimmed by 5 bases and J by 9 bases, leaving 11 bases between them. This CDR3 region has 11 residues. CDR1 is DFQATT, CDR2 SNEGSKA, per germline (reference sequence). The CDR3: CSAVLLVEQFF. CDR3 nucleotides: TGCAGTGCTGTACTTCTAGTTGAGCAGTTCTTC.

This clone has a handful of counts. The chain uses TRBV25-1 and TRBJ1-1; D not resolved. Trimming left V 11 bases short and J 1 base short, with 8 bases between. The germline CDR1 and CDR2 sequences are MGHDK and SYGVNS. The CDR3 is 11 amino acids. CDR3 nucleotides: TGTGCCTCTCGGGGGAACACTGAAGCTTTCTTT. It codes for CASRGNTEAFF.

The chain recombines TRBV7-2 with TRBJ2-7, with 9 bases lining up with TRBD2. The CDR3 contains 14 residues. Germline trimming cut 5 bases from V and 1 base from J; bases unmatched to any gene: 3. Looked up from germline, CDR1 is SGHTA and CDR2 is FQGNSA. CDR3 coding DNA: TGTGCCAGCAGCCGGCGGGAGGGGTCCTACGAGCAGTACTTC. This gives the protein CASSRREGSYEQYF.